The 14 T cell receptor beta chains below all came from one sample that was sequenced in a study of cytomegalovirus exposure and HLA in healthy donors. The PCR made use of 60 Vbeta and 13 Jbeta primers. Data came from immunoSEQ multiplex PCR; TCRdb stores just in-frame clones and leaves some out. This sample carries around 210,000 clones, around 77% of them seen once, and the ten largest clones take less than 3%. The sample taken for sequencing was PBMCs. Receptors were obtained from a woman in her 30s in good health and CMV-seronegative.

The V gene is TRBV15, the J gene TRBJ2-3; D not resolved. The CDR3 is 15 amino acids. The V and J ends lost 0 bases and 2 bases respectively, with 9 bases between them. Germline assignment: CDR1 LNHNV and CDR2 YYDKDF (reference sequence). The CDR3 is CATSRDRQITDTQYF. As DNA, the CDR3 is TGTGCCACCAGCAGAGATCGACAAATCACAGATACGCAGTATTTT. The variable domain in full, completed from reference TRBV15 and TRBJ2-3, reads DAMVIQNPRYQVTQFGKPVTLSCSQTLNHNVMYWYQQKSSQAPKLLFHYYDKDFNNEADTPDNFQSRRPNTSFCFLDIRSPGLGDTAMYLCATSRDRQITDTQYFGPGTRLTVL.

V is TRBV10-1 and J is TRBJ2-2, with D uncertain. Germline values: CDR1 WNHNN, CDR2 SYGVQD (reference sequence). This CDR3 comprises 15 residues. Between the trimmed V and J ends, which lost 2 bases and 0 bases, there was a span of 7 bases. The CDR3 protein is CASSEERANTGELFF. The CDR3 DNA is TGCGCCAGCAGTGAGGAACGGGCGAACACCGGGGAGCTGTTTTTT.

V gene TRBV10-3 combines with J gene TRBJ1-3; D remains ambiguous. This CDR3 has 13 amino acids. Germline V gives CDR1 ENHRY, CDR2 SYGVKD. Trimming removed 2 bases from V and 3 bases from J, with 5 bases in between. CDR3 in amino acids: CAISEGLGNTIYF. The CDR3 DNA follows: TGTGCCATCAGTGAGGGCCTTGGAAACACCATATATTTT.

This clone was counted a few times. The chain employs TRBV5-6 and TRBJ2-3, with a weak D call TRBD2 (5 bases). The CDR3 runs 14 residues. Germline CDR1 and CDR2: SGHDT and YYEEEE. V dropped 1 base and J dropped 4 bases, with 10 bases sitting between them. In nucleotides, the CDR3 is TGTGCCAGCAGCTTGCTTTGGGGAGCAGATACGCAGTATTTT. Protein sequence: CASSLLWGADTQYF.

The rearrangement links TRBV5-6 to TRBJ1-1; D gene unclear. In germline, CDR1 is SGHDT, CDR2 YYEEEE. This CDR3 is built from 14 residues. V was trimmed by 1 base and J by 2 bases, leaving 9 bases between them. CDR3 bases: TGTGCCAGCAGCTTGATCGTCCGTAACACTGAAGCTTTCTTT. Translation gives CASSLIVRNTEAFF.

The DNA for the CDR3 is TGTGCCAGTAGTCAGAAATCCCTGTTCCTAGCGGTCCAAGAGACCCAGTACTTC. Translation: CASSQKSLFLAVQETQYF. The rearrangement joins TRBV19 to TRBJ2-5; TRBD2 matches 7 bases. This CDR3 spans 18 amino acids. Germline CDR1 is LNHDA and CDR2 is SQIVND (reference sequence). Trimming at V came to 5 bases and at J to 1 base, leaving 16 bases not matched to a gene.

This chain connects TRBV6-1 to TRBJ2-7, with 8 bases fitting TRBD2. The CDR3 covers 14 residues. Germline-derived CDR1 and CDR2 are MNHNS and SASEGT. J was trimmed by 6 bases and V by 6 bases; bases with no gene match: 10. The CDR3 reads CASRAPGLEGEQYF. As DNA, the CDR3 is TGTGCCAGCAGGGCCCCGGGACTAGAGGGCGAGCAGTACTTC.

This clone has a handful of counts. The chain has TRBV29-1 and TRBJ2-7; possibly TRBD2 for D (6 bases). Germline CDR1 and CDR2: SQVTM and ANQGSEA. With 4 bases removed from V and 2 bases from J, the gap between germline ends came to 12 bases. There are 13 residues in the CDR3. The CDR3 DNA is TGCAGCGTTGGCGGAGGGTTCGCCTACGAGCAGTACTTC. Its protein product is CSVGGGFAYEQYF.

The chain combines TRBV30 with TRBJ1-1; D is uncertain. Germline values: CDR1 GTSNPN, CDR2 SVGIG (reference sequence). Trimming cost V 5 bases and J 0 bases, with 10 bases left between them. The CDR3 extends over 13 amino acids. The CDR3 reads CAWDKNMNTEAFF. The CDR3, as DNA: TGTGCCTGGGACAAGAACATGAACACTGAAGCTTTCTTT.

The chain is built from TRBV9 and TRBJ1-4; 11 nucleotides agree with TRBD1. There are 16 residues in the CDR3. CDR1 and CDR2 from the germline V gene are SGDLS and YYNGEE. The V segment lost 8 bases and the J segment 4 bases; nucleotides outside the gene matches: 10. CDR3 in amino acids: CASTPGQGVLNEKLFF. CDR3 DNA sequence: TGTGCCAGTACACCGGGACAGGGGGTACTTAATGAAAAACTGTTTTTT.

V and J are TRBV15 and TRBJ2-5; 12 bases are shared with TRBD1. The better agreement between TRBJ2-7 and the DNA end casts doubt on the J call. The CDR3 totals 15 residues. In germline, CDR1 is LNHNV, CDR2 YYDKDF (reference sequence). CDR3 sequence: CATSEGQGASYEQYF. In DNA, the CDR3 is TGTGCCACCAGCGAGGGACAGGGGGCCTCCTACGAGCAGTACTTC.

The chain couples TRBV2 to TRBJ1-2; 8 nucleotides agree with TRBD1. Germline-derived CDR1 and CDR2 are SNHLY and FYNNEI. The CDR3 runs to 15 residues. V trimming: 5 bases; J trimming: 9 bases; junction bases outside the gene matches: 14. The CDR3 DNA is TGTGCCAGCAGTCTTAGGACAGGGAGCTATGGTAGCTACACCTTC. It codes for CASSLRTGSYGSYTF.

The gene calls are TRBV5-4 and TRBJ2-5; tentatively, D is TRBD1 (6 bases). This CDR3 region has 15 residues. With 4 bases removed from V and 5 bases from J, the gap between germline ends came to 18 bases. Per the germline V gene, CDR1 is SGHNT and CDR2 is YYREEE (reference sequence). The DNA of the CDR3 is TGTGCCAGCAGCCCCGCGGACAGTTCGCGGGAGACCCAGTACTTC. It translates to CASSPADSSRETQYF.

CDR3 nucleotide sequence: TGTGCCAGCAGCTCTAACAGGGGCAACTATGGCTACACCTTC. This translates into CASSSNRGNYGYTF. The chain couples TRBV7-8 to TRBJ1-2; 7 bases are a match to TRBD1. Germline trimming cut 4 bases from V and 2 bases from J; bases unmatched to any gene: 4. Germline V gives CDR1 SGHVS, CDR2 FQNEAQ. This CDR3 has 14 amino acids.